Reported below is one T cell receptor beta chain. The CDR3 loop spans 16 amino acids. The germline V gene encodes CDR1 SGHDT and CDR2 YYEEEE. V lost 5 bases to trimming and J lost 2 bases; unmatched junction nucleotides: 7. The sample comes from a study of blood T cell repertoires in COVID-19. Study background: There were acute and convalescent COVID-19 samples, and they came from the United States, Italy and Spain.

Libraries were prepared by immunoSEQ multiplex PCR; TCRdb keeps only in-frame clonotypes and omits some of them. Here the sample spans some 200,000 clones, roughly 85% being singletons. The material sequenced was peripheral blood. This clonotype was sampled from a woman aged 65 to 85 with COVID-19, enrolled during active disease. The chain joins TRBV5-6 to TRBJ2-5, with 12 bases that match TRBD2. CDR3: CASSFLAGGGQETQYF. CDR3 DNA: TGTGCCAGCAGTTTCCTAGCGGGAGGGGGACAAGAGACCCAGTACTTC.